The clone carrying this T cell receptor beta chain showed up many times. The antigen remains undetermined. The data originate from a study of CD8 T cells in ankylosing spondylitis. Regarding the study as a whole: In ankylosing spondylitis blood, a motif of roughly eight highly homologous TCR beta variants appeared characteristic. With a CD8+ phenotype, disease-linked clones were relatively rare in peripheral blood.

CDR1 is SGHRS and CDR2 is YFSETQ in the germline V gene. CDR3 length equals 15 residues. V was shortened by 4 bases and J by 3 bases, with 16 bases between the two germline ends. Each CDR3 protein is one row after TCRdb ran MiXCR on the 5' RACE reads. The sample contains about 840,000 distinct CDR3 sequences, roughly 10% of which appear only once. The chain carries TRBV5-1 and TRBJ1-1; D not certain. Sequenced input: blood, either unsorted or a sorted T cell fraction (not recorded which). The source is a male donor with ankylosing spondylitis. For the CDR3, the DNA is TGCGCCAGCAGCCCAGGTCCAGAAGGACACACTGAAGCTTTCTTT. It is translated as CASSPGPEGHTEAFF.